This T cell receptor beta chain was sequenced for a study of blood T cell repertoires in COVID-19. The overall study: Samples representing acute and convalescent COVID-19 were sourced from the United States, Italy and Spain. Sources were T cells, B-cell-depleted T cells, or PBMCs; the material itself was cDNA or gDNA.

As originally analysed: How many nucleated cells were present was estimated from reference gene primer amplification. Sequencing used immunoSEQ multiplex PCR; TCRdb keeps in-frame clones, though not all of them. The V and J calls and clone size were taken over from that table, and D and trimming were inferred from the DNA. The sample has more than 150,000 clones; roughly four fifths are singletons. Per germline, CDR1 KGHSH and CDR2 LQKENI. The V and J ends lost 1 base and 4 bases respectively, with 19 bases between them. There are 17 residues in the CDR3. The genes are TRBV18 and TRBJ2-5, with D maybe TRBD2 (6 bases). The TCR was taken from a man between 45 and 60 years old who had recovered from COVID-19. Sequenced material: peripheral blood. CDR3 sequence (DNA): TGTGCCAGCTCACCACTTGGAGGGACCCGGAACGGAGAGACCCAGTACTTC. Protein product: CASSPLGGTRNGETQYF. Variable domain in full (rest from reference TRBV18 and TRBJ2-5): NAGVMQNPRHLVRRRGQEARLRCSPMKGHSHVYWYRQLPEEGLKFMVYLQKENIIDESGMPKERFSAEFPKEGPSILRIQQVVRGDSAAYFCASSPLGGTRNGETQYFGPGTRLLVL.